Presented here are 26 T cell receptor beta chains from one specimen sequenced in a study of cytomegalovirus exposure and HLA in healthy donors. PCR primers comprised 60 Vbeta and 13 Jbeta primers. The table came from immunoSEQ multiplex PCR; TCRdb's copy has only in-frame clones and leaves some out. This table holds approximately 170,000 clones, approximately 81% found once. Sample: PBMCs. The source of these receptors is a male donor in good health and CMV-seronegative.

V usage is TRBV5-1 and J usage is TRBJ2-7; 7 positions match TRBD1. There are 15 residues in the CDR3. Germline CDR1 and CDR2: SGHRS and YFSETQ. Trimming took 4 bases from V and 3 from J; bases not matched to a gene: 10. The CDR3 spells CASSDTLTGVYEQYF. The CDR3 DNA is TGCGCCAGCAGCGACACTCTAACAGGGGTCTACGAGCAGTACTTC.

This clone was detected a few times. The genes are TRBV19 and TRBJ1-1, with D maybe TRBD1 (5 bases). The CDR3 length is 12 residues. The germline CDR1 and CDR2 sequences are LNHDA and SQIVND (reference sequence). V gave up 7 bases and J gave up 5 bases, with 11 bases separating them. The CDR3 region is CASMGRATEAFF. The CDR3 nucleotides are TGTGCCAGTATGGGCAGGGCGACTGAAGCTTTCTTT.

The chain links TRBV7-6 to TRBJ2-5; TRBD2 agrees at 9 bases. This CDR3 has 14 residues. Germline-derived CDR1 and CDR2 are SGHVS and FNYEAQ. The V segment lost 3 bases and the J segment 5 bases; nucleotides outside the gene matches: 4. The CDR3 DNA sequence: TGTGCCAGCAGCTTGGTGCGGGAGGGGGAGACCCAGTACTTC. Its translation is CASSLVREGETQYF.

This clone was seen a few times. J is TRBJ1-1 and V is TRBV6-6; 7 bases fit TRBD1. The germline V gene encodes CDR1 MNHNY and CDR2 SVGAGI (reference sequence). The trim removed 5 bases at V and 4 bases at J, leaving 7 bases unmatched. The CDR3 contains 14 residues. The DNA of the CDR3 is TGTGCCAGCAGTGCCTCGAACAGGGGCACTGAAGCTTTCTTT. Encoded protein: CASSASNRGTEAFF.

The chain carries TRBV29-1 and TRBJ2-1, with 11 bases fitting TRBD2. This CDR3 spans 16 amino acids. The junction had 3 bases not matched to a gene; V was cut back by 0 bases and J by 2 bases. Germline loops: CDR1 SQVTM, CDR2 ANQGSEA. As DNA, the CDR3 is TGCAGCGTTGAAGAGGCGGGACTAGCGGCCTACAATGAGCAGTTCTTC. Amino acid sequence: CSVEEAGLAAYNEQFF.

The chain recombines TRBV20-1 with TRBJ2-5; D uncertain. The CDR3 has 11 amino acids. The V gene's germline CDR1 is DFQATT and CDR2 SNEGSKA (reference sequence). The germline V and J ends were trimmed by 1 base and 5 bases, with 5 bases remaining between them. The CDR3 bases are TGCAGTGCTAGAGTTATGGAGACCCAGTACTTC. Protein sequence: CSARVMETQYF.

As DNA, the CDR3 is TGTGCCAGCAGTTACGATGGCAACCACGAGCAGTACTTC. Translated: CASSYDGNHEQYF. The chain links TRBV6-5 to TRBJ2-7; no clear D. CDR3 size: 13 residues. Germline assignment: CDR1 MNHEY and CDR2 SVGAGI. Trimming pared 2 bases from V and 5 bases from J, leaving 10 bases between.

J is TRBJ2-2 and V is TRBV4-1; tentatively, D is TRBD1 (6 bases). The germline V and J ends were trimmed by 3 bases and 5 bases, with 19 bases remaining between them. The CDR3 covers 17 residues. Germline assignment: CDR1 MGHRA and CDR2 YSYEKL. The CDR3 reads CASSHDRDTILTGELFF. In nucleotides, the CDR3 is TGCGCCAGCAGCCATGACCGGGACACTATATTGACCGGGGAGCTGTTTTTT.

The chain employs TRBV5-4 and TRBJ2-5, with D possibly being TRBD1 (6 bases). Between the trimmed V and J ends, which lost 3 bases and 2 bases, there was a span of 11 bases. There are 14 residues in the CDR3. Germline V CDR1 and CDR2: SGHNT, YYREEE (reference sequence). CDR3 residues: CASSSRTAQETQYF. The CDR3 nucleotides are TGTGCCAGCAGCTCTCGGACAGCTCAAGAGACCCAGTACTTC.

The V gene is TRBV4-1, the J gene TRBJ2-7; 7 bases align to TRBD1. Losses at the gene ends were 0 bases for V and 2 bases for J; bases not matched to a gene: 7. The CDR3 totals 16 residues. Germline V gene sequence: CDR1 MGHRA, CDR2 YSYEKL. CDR3: CASSQERTGRPYEQYF. The DNA for the CDR3 is TGCGCCAGCAGCCAAGAGAGGACAGGCCGCCCCTACGAGCAGTACTTC.

V is TRBV5-6 and J is TRBJ1-6; TRBD1 might be the D (5 bases). CDR1 and CDR2 from the germline V gene are SGHDT and YYEEEE. Trimming removed 0 bases from V and 9 bases from J, with 13 bases in between. This CDR3 spans 15 amino acids. CDR3 sequence (DNA): TGTGCCAGCAGCTTGGCCGGACAAGTGCGTTCACCCCTCCACTTT. Protein product: CASSLAGQVRSPLHF. Full variable domain (rest looked up from reference TRBV5-6 and TRBJ1-6): DAGVTQSPTHLIKTRGQQVTLRCSPKSGHDTVSWYQQALGQGPQFIFQYYEEEERQRGNFPDRFSGHQFPNYSSELNVNALLLGDSALYLCASSLAGQVRSPLHFGNGTRLTVT.

This chain uses TRBV28 with TRBJ2-7; D gene unclear. The V gene's germline CDR1 is MDHEN and CDR2 SYDVKM. The CDR3 loop spans 14 amino acids. V lost 7 bases to trimming and J lost 5 bases, with 18 bases between them. The CDR3 reads CASTLGGLHHEQYF. The DNA of the CDR3 is TGTGCCAGCACCTTAGGCGGTCTCCACCACGAGCAGTACTTC.

J is TRBJ1-1 and V is TRBV4-1; no firm D call. This CDR3 is built from 15 residues. The germline gives CDR1 MGHRA, CDR2 YSYEKL. Trimming removed 0 bases at V and 6 bases at J, with 14 bases between. The CDR3 reads CASSQDPGRYAEAFF. CDR3 sequence (DNA): TGCGCCAGCAGCCAAGATCCTGGGAGGTACGCTGAAGCTTTCTTT.

This chain uses TRBV28 with TRBJ1-2; 9 bases are a match to TRBD1. Germline V gives CDR1 MDHEN, CDR2 SYDVKM. V lost 6 bases to trimming and J lost 6 bases; unmatched junction nucleotides: 5. The CDR3 spans 13 residues. CDR3 in amino acids: CASRAGTGHGYTF. DNA of the CDR3: TGTGCCAGCAGGGCCGGGACAGGGCATGGCTACACCTTC.

The gene calls are TRBV9 and TRBJ1-4; 9 nucleotides match TRBD1. The CDR3 is 15 amino acids. Germline V gives CDR1 SGDLS, CDR2 YYNGEE. The J segment lost 8 bases and the V segment lost 2 bases, leaving 7 bases of the junction unmatched. CDR3 sequence (DNA): TGTGCCAGCAGCGTGAGGACAGGGGAAGGAGAAAAACTGTTTTTT. It translates to CASSVRTGEGEKLFF.

The chain has TRBV19 and TRBJ1-4; possible D gene TRBD1, 6 bases. Germline V gene lookup returns CDR1 LNHDA and CDR2 SQIVND (reference sequence). This CDR3 is built from 16 residues. V lost 4 bases, J lost 0 bases, and 12 bases lay in between. The CDR3 DNA reads as TGTGCCAGTAGTAAGCGGGACACCACAACTAATGAAAAACTGTTTTTT. Its translation: CASSKRDTTTNEKLFF.

The genes are TRBV5-1 and TRBJ2-1; tentative D call: TRBD2 (6 bases). The CDR3 contains 14 residues. V was trimmed by 2 bases and J by 7 bases, leaving 13 bases between them. CDR1 SGHRS and CDR2 YFSETQ come from the germline V gene. CDR3 sequence: CASSFEAAGNEQFF. CDR3 DNA sequence: TGCGCCAGCAGCTTTGAAGCGGCGGGAAATGAGCAGTTCTTC. The full variable domain, completed using reference TRBV5-1 and TRBJ2-1, is KAGVTQTPRYLIKTRGQQVTLSCSPISGHRSVSWYQQTPGQGLQFLFEYFSETQRNKGNFPGRFSGRQFSNSRSEMNVSTLELGDSALYLCASSFEAAGNEQFFGPGTRLTVL.

The V call is TRBV7-2, the J call TRBJ2-7; possible D gene TRBD2, 7 bases. The CDR3 is 15 amino acids. Germline loops: CDR1 SGHTA, CDR2 FQGNSA. The V end was cut by 1 base, the J end by 4 bases, with 14 bases between. CDR3 sequence: CASSLVGGGGYEQYF. DNA for the CDR3: TGTGCCAGCAGCTTAGTTGGGGGCGGGGGATACGAGCAGTACTTC.

V is TRBV5-4 and J is TRBJ1-2; D might be TRBD1 (6 bases). Trimming left V 0 bases short and J 2 bases short, with 17 bases between. The CDR3 covers 17 residues. Germline CDR1 SGHNT, CDR2 YYREEE (reference sequence). The CDR3: CASSLGDLPGANYGYTF. As DNA, the CDR3 is TGTGCCAGCAGCTTGGGGGATTTGCCAGGGGCGAACTATGGCTACACCTTC.

This clone was counted only a few times. The V gene is TRBV2, the J gene TRBJ2-7; D is unresolved. Germline V gene lookup returns CDR1 SNHLY and CDR2 FYNNEI. CDR3 length equals 11 residues. V was shortened by 8 bases and J by 3 bases, with 8 bases between the two germline ends. CDR3 in amino acids: CASGIGYEQYF. CDR3 in DNA: TGTGCCAGCGGCATTGGCTACGAGCAGTACTTC. Full variable domain (rest looked up from reference TRBV2 and TRBJ2-7): EPEVTQTPSHQVTQMGQEVILRCVPISNHLYFYWYRQILGQKVEFLVSFYNNEISEKSEIFDDQFSVERPDGSNFTLKIRSTKLEDSAMYFCASGIGYEQYFGPGTRLTVT.

V is TRBV9 and J is TRBJ1-1, with 8 bases matching TRBD1. Germline CDR1 and CDR2: SGDLS and YYNGEE. The CDR3 loop spans 13 amino acids. V shed 2 bases, J shed 7 bases, and the junction held 4 bases outside the gene matches. CDR3 sequence reads: CASSVRGRDEAFF. CDR3 bases: TGTGCCAGCAGCGTCAGGGGGCGAGATGAAGCTTTCTTT.

V gene TRBV10-3 combines with J gene TRBJ2-2, with D uncertain. There are 12 residues in the CDR3. V gave up 6 bases and J gave up 1 base, with 3 bases separating them. Germline lookup yields CDR1 ENHRY and CDR2 SYGVKD. In nucleotides, the CDR3 is TGTGCCATCAGCTTGAACACCGGGGAGCTGTTTTTT. Encoded protein: CAISLNTGELFF.

This clone has a single count. V gene TRBV27 combines with J gene TRBJ1-1; TRBD1 matches 7 bases. The V gene end was trimmed by 6 bases and the J gene end by 0 bases; junction bases not matched to a gene: 10. This CDR3 contains 16 residues. Per the germline V gene, CDR1 is MNHEY and CDR2 is SMNVEV (reference sequence). The CDR3 region has the DNA TGTGCCAGCAGGCCTAGACAGGGATCAATGAACACTGAAGCTTTCTTT. It codes for CASRPRQGSMNTEAFF.

The rearrangement links TRBV4-2 to TRBJ1-4, with TRBD1 identical over 8 bases. CDR3 length: 15 residues. The germline gives CDR1 LGHNA, CDR2 YNFKEQ. Losses at the gene ends were 3 bases for V and 4 bases for J; bases not matched to a gene: 4. The CDR3 loop is CASSQETGDNEKLFF. CDR3 DNA: TGTGCCAGCAGCCAGGAGACAGGGGATAATGAAAAACTGTTTTTT.

The J gene is TRBJ2-7, the V gene TRBV7-2; D is ambiguous. There are 14 residues in the CDR3. Germline lookup yields CDR1 SGHTA and CDR2 FQGNSA. V shed 1 base and J shed 3 bases, with 10 bases lying between them. CDR3 DNA: TGTGCCAGCAGCTTAGTGGATAGGAGCTACGAGCAGTACTTC. Amino acid sequence: CASSLVDRSYEQYF.

This clone was recorded a few times. V gene TRBV4-2 combines with J gene TRBJ2-1, with 10 positions matching TRBD2. The J segment lost 8 bases and the V segment lost 3 bases, leaving 10 bases of the junction unmatched. In germline, CDR1 is LGHNA, CDR2 YNFKEQ. The CDR3 contains 16 residues. The CDR3 region is CASSQLLAGKLDEQFF. CDR3 in DNA: TGTGCCAGCAGCCAGTTACTAGCGGGGAAACTTGATGAGCAGTTCTTC.